The next 25 T cell receptor beta chains were all read from a single sample in a study of identical twins. TCRdb analysed the 5' RACE reads with MiXCR anew, one entry per CDR3 protein. The data contain nearly 650,000 distinct CDR3 sequences, roughly 7.1% of them singletons. The sample was also reused in another study, on yellow fever vaccine responses in identical twins.

The sequencing input was PBMCs. The origin of the receptors is a woman aged 18-35 years in good health.

This clonotype was seen only a few times. The V call is TRBV6-5, the J call TRBJ2-1; 8 bases fit TRBD2. After removal of 7 bases from V and 7 bases from J, the junction contained 3 bases not matched to a gene. Germline V gene sequence: CDR1 MNHEY, CDR2 SVGAGI. This CDR3 is built from 12 residues. The CDR3 reads CASTAGENEQFF. The CDR3 DNA reads TGTGCCAGCACAGCGGGGGAAAATGAGCAGTTCTTC.

The chain employs TRBV12-3 or TRBV12-4 and TRBJ2-3; no definite D call. The CDR3 extends over 13 amino acids. The V and J ends lost 6 bases and 4 bases respectively, with 11 bases between them. The CDR3 coding sequence is TGTGCCAGCAGCTATCGACGGGCAGATACGCAGTATTTT. Translating gives CASSYRRADTQYF.

This clonotype was recorded a few times. The gene calls are TRBV11-2 and TRBJ2-5, with a tentative D call TRBD1 (6 bases). Deletions cut 6 bases from V and 4 bases from J, with 15 bases between. Germline CDR1 and CDR2: SGHAT and FQNNGV. The CDR3 contains 14 residues. The CDR3 nucleotides read TGTGCCAGCAGTTTACAGGGAGCTCCAGAGACCCAGTACTTC. Its translation is CASSLQGAPETQYF. Complete variable domain (other parts from reference TRBV11-2 and TRBJ2-5): EAGVAQSPRYKIIEKRQSVAFWCNPISGHATLYWYQQILGQGPKLLIQFQNNGVVDDSQLPKDRFSAERLKGVDSTLKIQPAKLEDSAVYLCASSLQGAPETQYFGPGTRLLVL.

Only a few counts were recorded for this clonotype. CDR3 sequence reads: CASRPTAGLYGYTF. In DNA form, the CDR3 reads TGTGCCAGCAGGCCCACGGCAGGGCTCTATGGCTACACCTTC. This chain uses TRBV12-3 or TRBV12-4 with TRBJ1-2; a possible D gene is TRBD1 (5 bases). V lost 6 bases and J lost 4, with 15 bases in between. CDR3 length equals 14 residues.

This clonotype was counted ten times or more. This sequence joins TRBV12-3 or TRBV12-4 and TRBJ2-4, with D perhaps assigned TRBD1 or TRBD2 (5 bases each). The CDR3 is made up of 17 amino acids. Trimming took 2 bases from V and 6 from J, leaving 20 bases between them. Written as DNA, the CDR3 is TGTGCCAGCAGTTTATTGGTTAGCTTAGGGGACCTAAACATTCAGTACTTC. Residues: CASSLLVSLGDLNIQYF.

This clonotype was seen only a few times. V usage is TRBV5-1 and J usage is TRBJ1-6, with D maybe TRBD1 (6 bases). The V gene lost 2 bases and the J gene lost 6 bases, with 12 bases spanning the gap. This CDR3 spans 15 amino acids. Germline-derived CDR1 and CDR2 are SGHRS and YFSETQ. The CDR3 reads CASSFAGGINSPLHF. In nucleotides, the CDR3 is TGCGCCAGCAGCTTCGCCGGGGGCATTAATTCACCCCTCCACTTT.

The rearrangement links TRBV7-3 to TRBJ2-2; 8 positions match TRBD2. The germline gives CDR1 SGHTA, CDR2 FQGTGA. This CDR3 has 15 residues. V was clipped by 5 bases and J by 5 bases; unmatched bases: 7. CDR3 in DNA: TGTGCCAGCAGCCGCCCGGGAGGGATAACCGGGGAGCTGTTTTTT. This gives the protein CASSRPGGITGELFF. Using reference TRBV7-3 and TRBJ2-2 for the parts outside the CDR3, the full variable domain is GAGVSQTPSNKVTEKGKYVELRCDPISGHTALYWYRQSLGQGPEFLIYFQGTGAADDSGLPNDRFFAVRPEGSVSTLKIQRTERGDSAVYLCASSRPGGITGELFFGEGSRLTVL.

This clonotype was seen just once. This may stem from a read error, because a much larger clone lies one nucleotide away. The genes are TRBV10-3 and TRBJ2-7; TRBD2 agrees at 9 bases. The germline gives CDR1 ENHRY, CDR2 SYGVKD. This CDR3 is 15 amino acids long. The CDR3 spells CAMSARSGRPNEQYF. CDR3 in DNA: TGTGCCATGAGTGCACGTAGCGGGAGACCCAACGAGCAGTACTTC.

This clonotype was counted at least ten times. The chain joins TRBV2 to TRBJ2-1, with 11 positions matching TRBD2. The CDR3 runs 17 residues. Per germline, CDR1 SNHLY and CDR2 FYNNEI. With V trimmed by 1 base and J by 8 bases, 10 bases remained unmatched. DNA of the CDR3: TGTGCCAGCAGTGAAGGGGATTGGACTAGCGGGTGGTATGAGCAGTTCTTC. Translation gives CASSEGDWTSGWYEQFF.

This clonotype was seen only a few times. The chain employs TRBV10-2 and TRBJ2-1; 8 nucleotides align to TRBD2. J lost 6 bases, V lost 3 bases, and 7 bases had no gene match. The CDR3 totals 15 residues. Germline CDR1 is WSHSY and CDR2 is SAAADI. CDR3 nucleotide sequence: TGCGCCAGCAGTGAAATGAAGCGGGGGATCAATGAGCAGTTCTTC. Its protein is CASSEMKRGINEQFF.

This sequence joins TRBV6-1 and TRBJ2-4; TRBD1 matches 8 bases. The ends lost 5 bases at V and 3 bases at J; junction bases unmatched: 6. This CDR3 contains 15 residues. CDR1 is MNHNS, CDR2 SASEGT, per germline. The DNA of the CDR3 is TGTGCCAGCAGTCCGCAGGGGGCCGGCAAAAACATTCAGTACTTC. Amino acids: CASSPQGAGKNIQYF.

This clonotype was observed many times. The chain has TRBV12-3 or TRBV12-4 and TRBJ2-5; a possible D gene is TRBD2 (7 bases). V lost 2 bases to trimming and J lost 5 bases, with 12 bases between them. This CDR3 region has 14 residues. Written as DNA, the CDR3 is TGTGCCAGCAGTTTACGTTCGGGGGGCGAGACCCAGTACTTC. Translated: CASSLRSGGETQYF.

This sequence joins TRBV12-3 or TRBV12-4 and TRBJ2-5; 8 bases agree with TRBD2. The CDR3 extends over 14 amino acids. V gave up 5 bases and J gave up 5 bases; unmatched junction bases: 7. For the CDR3, the DNA is TGTGCCAGCAGTGGCGGGGGGCGTCGGGAGACCCAGTACTTC. As protein: CASSGGGRRETQYF.

In this sample, this clonotype turned up many times. This chain joins TRBV5-1 and TRBJ1-1; D not resolved. From germline, CDR1 is SGHRS and CDR2 YFSETQ. The CDR3 extends over 13 amino acids. The V end lost 1 base, the J end lost 4 bases, and 8 bases lay between the germline ends. The CDR3 nucleotides read TGCGCCAGCAGCTTGTCGGCCCTCACTGAAGCTTTCTTT. Translated, it gives CASSLSALTEAFF.

This clonotype was counted only a few times. V usage is TRBV7-9 and J usage is TRBJ2-3, with D maybe TRBD2 (5 bases). The CDR3 spans 14 residues. CDR1 is SEHNR and CDR2 is FQNEAQ in the germline V gene (reference sequence). V lost 5 bases and J lost 2, with 11 bases in between. The DNA of the CDR3 is TGTGCCAGCAGCCGATACGGGGTCACAGATACGCAGTATTTT. Its protein product is CASSRYGVTDTQYF.

The rearrangement uses TRBV5-1 and TRBJ2-1; D may correspond to TRBD1 or TRBD2 (7 bases each). Germline V gene lookup returns CDR1 SGHRS and CDR2 YFSETQ. V lost 6 bases, J lost 3 bases, and 16 bases lay in between. The length of the CDR3 is 15 residues. In DNA form, the CDR3 reads TGCGCCAGCAAAATCAGGGGGAGGGACTACAATGAGCAGTTCTTC. It specifies CASKIRGRDYNEQFF.

This clonotype came up many times. This chain joins TRBV20-1 and TRBJ1-5, with a tentative D call TRBD1 (5 bases). The CDR3 extends over 17 amino acids. Germline lookup yields CDR1 DFQATT and CDR2 SNEGSKA (reference sequence). V lost 1 base and J lost 1, with 17 bases in between. CDR3 loop: CSARVPGGTSSNQPQHF. The CDR3 DNA reads TGCAGTGCTAGAGTTCCCGGGGGGACGAGCAGCAATCAGCCCCAGCATTTT.

This clonotype appeared a single time. V gene TRBV27 combines with J gene TRBJ2-1, with D possibly being TRBD1 (6 bases). CDR3 size: 18 residues. Germline CDR1 is MNHEY and CDR2 is SMNVEV (reference sequence). V was trimmed by 2 bases and J by 0 bases, leaving 17 bases between them. The CDR3 here is CASSLLGQISISYNEQFF. DNA for the CDR3: TGTGCCAGCAGTTTACTCGGACAGATTTCCATCTCCTACAATGAGCAGTTCTTC.

This clonotype was counted many times. V is TRBV20-1 and J is TRBJ2-3, with 8 bases identical to TRBD2. The CDR3 has 13 amino acids. From germline, CDR1 is DFQATT and CDR2 SNEGSKA (reference sequence). Trimming took 3 bases from V and 4 from J; bases not matched to a gene: 3. This chain's CDR3 is CSASRGGADTQYF. The DNA for the CDR3 is TGCAGTGCTAGCCGGGGGGGGGCAGATACGCAGTATTTT.

The chain uses TRBV24-1 and TRBJ1-5; 9 bases line up with TRBD1. The trim removed 6 bases at V and 0 bases at J, leaving 8 bases unmatched. The CDR3 spans 17 residues. Germline values: CDR1 KGHDR, CDR2 SFDVKD. The CDR3 nucleotides are TGTGCCACCAGTTCTGGGACAGGGATTAGTAGCAATCAGCCCCAGCATTTT. This translates into CATSSGTGISSNQPQHF.

This clonotype was counted between two and nine times. The rearrangement uses TRBV2 and TRBJ1-5; TRBD1 matches at 11 bases. The V segment lost 7 bases and the J segment 3 bases; nucleotides outside the gene matches: 5. This CDR3 region has 15 residues. Germline V gene data show CDR1 as SNHLY and CDR2 as FYNNEI. The CDR3 region is CASTGQGANNQPQHF. Here the CDR3 DNA reads TGTGCCAGCACTGGACAGGGGGCTAACAATCAGCCCCAGCATTTT.

CDR3 loop: CATSGAGDITDTQYF. The CDR3 DNA follows: TGTGCCACCAGTGGCGCAGGGGATATCACAGATACGCAGTATTTT. V and J are TRBV24-1 and TRBJ2-3; maybe TRBD1 (6 bases). Per the germline V gene, CDR1 is KGHDR and CDR2 is SFDVKD. Trimming took 5 bases from V and 2 from J, leaving 13 bases between them. The CDR3 is 15 residues long.

The table lists this clonotype with a few counts. This chain connects TRBV5-1 to TRBJ2-7; D is possibly TRBD2 (6 bases). The V gene's germline CDR1 is SGHRS and CDR2 YFSETQ. V was shortened by 3 bases and J by 3 bases, with 10 bases between the two germline ends. The CDR3 covers 13 residues. The chain's CDR3 is CASSWDFFYEQYF. CDR3 DNA sequence: TGCGCCAGCAGCTGGGACTTCTTCTACGAGCAGTACTTC.

V gene TRBV27 combines with J gene TRBJ2-1; 7 nucleotides match TRBD2. The CDR3 is 15 residues long. The V gene's germline CDR1 is MNHEY and CDR2 SMNVEV (reference sequence). The junction had 6 bases not matched to a gene; V was cut back by 5 bases and J by 2 bases. The CDR3 DNA follows: TGTGCCAGCAGTGATGGACTAGAGCCCTACAATGAGCAGTTCTTC. It yields the protein CASSDGLEPYNEQFF.

This clonotype has just a few counts. This CDR3 reads CASRPPRSRGRNQPQHF. The CDR3 DNA reads as TGTGCCAGCAGGCCCCCGCGGAGCCGGGGTCGCAATCAGCCCCAGCATTTT. The chain is built from TRBV2 and TRBJ1-5; D gene ambiguous. Germline V gene lookup returns CDR1 SNHLY and CDR2 FYNNEI. Trimming took off 6 bases at V and 2 bases at J, with 20 bases between the two ends. The CDR3 is made up of 17 amino acids.